This record concerns one T cell receptor beta chain sequence. This entry belongs to a study of T-cell reconstitution after alpha-beta-depleted transplantation in children. A library of TCRbeta sequences, prepared with unique molecular identifiers, was generated. MiXCR was run by TCRdb on the PCR reads, yielding one entry per CDR3 protein. Of hundreds of thousands of distinct CDR3 sequences in the sample, 13% were seen once. V was clipped by 0 bases and J by 4 bases, with 7 bases between them. The CDR3 totals 14 residues. The specimen was PBMCs, collected from the stem cell graft. The receptor comes from a human donor who donated a stem cell graft to a child with Fanconi anemia. This sequence joins TRBV12-3 or TRBV12-4 and TRBJ1-5; the D is unclear. This chain's CDR3 is CASSLALNNQPQHF. The CDR3 DNA follows: TGTGCCAGCAGTTTAGCCCTAAATAATCAGCCCCAGCATTTT.